This T cell receptor (beta chain) appears in the sequencing data of a study of cytomegalovirus exposure and HLA in healthy donors. V lost 0 bases and J lost 3; bases outside the gene matches: 6. CDR1 and CDR2 (germline): SGDLS, YYNGEE. This CDR3 comprises 15 residues. Here immunoSEQ multiplex PCR was the method, and the copy in TCRdb shows in-frame clones only, minus some. The repertoire holds 100,000 to 150,000 clones, about nine tenths seen once, with 1.4% in the top ten. This clonotype was obtained from a man aged 25 to 40 in good health and CMV-seronegative. The sample was PBMCs. V and J are TRBV9 and TRBJ2-7, with 7 bases matching TRBD1. This chain's CDR3 is CASSVGGGPRYEQYF. The CDR3 nucleotides read TGTGCCAGCAGCGTAGGAGGGGGCCCCCGCTACGAGCAGTACTTC.